The 14 T cell receptor beta chains listed next were all sequenced from one sample in a study of T cell responses to AZD1222 COVID-19 vaccine. The assay was immunoSEQ multiplex PCR, and TCRdb's table has in-frame clones only and misses some. The table includes about 130,000 clones, 91% detected once. This specimen consisted of peripheral blood, obtained on day 0 of AZD1222 vaccination. Receptor source: an adult in good health.

Concerning this clone: In the same sample, other DNA sequences code for this CDR3. The J gene is TRBJ1-2, the V gene TRBV5-1; D uncertain. This CDR3 comprises 13 residues. The V end was cut by 3 bases, the J end by 2 bases, with 8 bases between. Germline V gives CDR1 SGHRS, CDR2 YFSETQ. The CDR3 DNA is TGCGCCAGCAGCTCGGATGGGAACTATGGCTACACCTTC. Protein product: CASSSDGNYGYTF.

V and J are TRBV19 and TRBJ1-2; no reliable D call. With 4 bases removed from V and 4 bases from J, the gap between germline ends came to 10 bases. Germline-derived CDR1 and CDR2 are LNHDA and SQIVND (reference sequence). The CDR3 consists of 13 residues. The CDR3 reads CASSNYGGYGYTF. The CDR3 bases are TGTGCCAGTAGTAACTACGGTGGCTATGGCTACACCTTC.

The chain couples TRBV5-1 to TRBJ1-6; D not certain. CDR1 and CDR2 from the germline V gene are SGHRS and YFSETQ. Deletions cut 0 bases from V and 8 bases from J, with 9 bases between. The CDR3 covers 14 residues. CDR3 coding DNA: TGCGCCAGCAGCTTGGGGACTGCAGATTCACCCCTCCACTTT. It encodes CASSLGTADSPLHF.

This clone was detected only once. This chain uses TRBV3-1 (or the pseudogene TRBV3-2) with TRBJ2-1, with unresolved D. The germline CDR1 and CDR2 sequences are LGHDT and YNNKEL (reference sequence). CDR3 length: 13 residues. V gave up 3 bases and J gave up 4 bases, with 7 bases separating them. In DNA, the CDR3 is TGTGCCAGCAGCCAGCGGTTTTACAATGAGCAGTTCTTC. Amino acids: CASSQRFYNEQFF.

V and J are TRBV6-1 and TRBJ2-2; D unresolved. Germline CDR1 is MNHNS and CDR2 is SASEGT. V lost 3 bases to trimming and J lost 1 base, with 6 bases between them. The CDR3 is 14 amino acids. This chain's CDR3 is CASSDSLNTGELFF. The CDR3 coding sequence is TGTGCCAGCAGTGACAGCTTGAACACCGGGGAGCTGTTTTTT.

Of note for this clone: Other DNA sequences of this sample code for an identical CDR3. This rearrangement joins TRBV9 to TRBJ2-7, with D perhaps matching TRBD1 (5 bases). The V end was cut by 0 bases, the J end by 3 bases, with 10 bases between. Germline V CDR1 and CDR2: SGDLS, YYNGEE. There are 14 residues in the CDR3. CDR3 sequence reads: CASSVGGQGYEQYF. The DNA of the CDR3 is TGTGCCAGCAGCGTAGGGGGTCAGGGCTACGAGCAGTACTTC.

V is TRBV29-1 and J is TRBJ1-2; no clear D. CDR1 is SQVTM and CDR2 is ANQGSEA in the germline V gene. The CDR3 has 10 residues. Deletions cut 3 bases from V and 6 bases from J, with 5 bases between. CDR3 loop: CSVDGDGYTF. Here the CDR3 DNA reads TGCAGCGTTGACGGGGATGGCTACACCTTC.

The rearrangement joins TRBV5-4 to TRBJ1-2, with D uncertain. The germline CDR1 and CDR2 sequences are SGHNT and YYREEE (reference sequence). CDR3 length: 16 residues. V shed 4 bases and J shed 0 bases, with 16 bases lying between them. The CDR3 region has the DNA TGTGCCAGCAGCCGGGCTATCGATAGACCTAACTATGGCTACACCTTC. Amino acid sequence: CASSRAIDRPNYGYTF. The full variable domain, completed using reference TRBV5-4 and TRBJ1-2, is ETGVTQSPTHLIKTRGQQVTLRCSSQSGHNTVSWYQQALGQGPQFIFQYYREEENGRGNFPPRFSGLQFPNYSSELNVNALELDDSALYLCASSRAIDRPNYGYTFGSGTRLTVV.

This chain connects TRBV5-1 to TRBJ2-2; D might be TRBD1 (7 bases). Germline lookup yields CDR1 SGHRS and CDR2 YFSETQ. Trimming shortened V by 7 bases and J by 13 bases, and 26 bases separated the two germline ends. This CDR3 has 15 amino acids. The CDR3 coding sequence is TGCGCCAGCGGTGGGGGACAGACCTCCACCGGGAGGCTGTTTTTT. Amino acid sequence: CASGGGQTSTGRLFF.

This rearrangement joins TRBV19 to TRBJ1-2; D is unclear. Germline CDR1 and CDR2: LNHDA and SQIVND (reference sequence). Trimming removed 7 bases from V and 10 bases from J, with 16 bases in between. This CDR3 comprises 12 residues. The chain's CDR3 is CASMAGPNDYTF. DNA for the CDR3: TGTGCCAGTATGGCAGGCCCGAATGACTACACCTTC. Filled out from reference TRBV19 and TRBJ1-2, the complete variable domain reads DGGITQSPKYLFRKEGQNVTLSCEQNLNHDAMYWYRQDPGQGLRLIYYSQIVNDFQKGDIAEGYSVSREKKESFPLTVTSAQKNPTAFYLCASMAGPNDYTFGSGTRLTVV.

The chain is built from TRBV5-1 and TRBJ2-2; 8 nucleotides agree with TRBD1. Germline CDR1 and CDR2: SGHRS and YFSETQ. With V trimmed by 4 bases and J by 2 bases, 7 bases remained unmatched. This CDR3 has 16 amino acids. The CDR3: CASSPNGQGNTGELFF. The CDR3, as DNA: TGCGCCAGCAGCCCTAATGGACAGGGCAACACCGGGGAGCTGTTTTTT.

V and J are TRBV9 and TRBJ2-2; 11 bases fit TRBD1. Germline values: CDR1 SGDLS, CDR2 YYNGEE. V was pared by 2 bases and J by 5 bases, with 5 bases of the junction left unmatched. The CDR3 covers 16 residues. CDR3 residues: CASSVGDRGRTGELFF. The CDR3 nucleotides read TGTGCCAGCAGCGTCGGGGACAGGGGGAGAACCGGGGAGCTGTTTTTT. Drawing the rest from reference TRBV9 and TRBJ2-2, the complete variable domain is DSGVTQTPKHLITATGQRVTLRCSPRSGDLSVYWYQQSLDQGLQFLIQYYNGEERAKGNILERFSAQQFPDLHSELNLSSLELGDSALYFCASSVGDRGRTGELFFGEGSRLTVL.

The chain is built from TRBV10-2 and TRBJ1-2, with D possibly being TRBD1 (6 bases). V dropped 3 bases and J dropped 5 bases, with 10 bases sitting between them. The CDR3 consists of 13 residues. Per germline, CDR1 WSHSY and CDR2 SAAADI. The CDR3 coding sequence is TGCGCCAGCAGTGAAGGGGGAAGGTATGGCTACACCTTC. It specifies CASSEGGRYGYTF.

A word on this clone: The identical CDR3 is also encoded by other nucleotide sequences in the sample. The chain employs TRBV7-9 and TRBJ2-1; 9 bases are a match to TRBD2. The CDR3 is made up of 16 amino acids. Germline CDR1 and CDR2: SEHNR and FQNEAQ (reference sequence). Losses at the gene ends were 0 bases for V and 2 bases for J; bases not matched to a gene: 2. CDR3 sequence (DNA): TGTGCCAGCAGCTTAGCCTTAGCGGGAGCCTACAATGAGCAGTTCTTC. It translates to CASSLALAGAYNEQFF.